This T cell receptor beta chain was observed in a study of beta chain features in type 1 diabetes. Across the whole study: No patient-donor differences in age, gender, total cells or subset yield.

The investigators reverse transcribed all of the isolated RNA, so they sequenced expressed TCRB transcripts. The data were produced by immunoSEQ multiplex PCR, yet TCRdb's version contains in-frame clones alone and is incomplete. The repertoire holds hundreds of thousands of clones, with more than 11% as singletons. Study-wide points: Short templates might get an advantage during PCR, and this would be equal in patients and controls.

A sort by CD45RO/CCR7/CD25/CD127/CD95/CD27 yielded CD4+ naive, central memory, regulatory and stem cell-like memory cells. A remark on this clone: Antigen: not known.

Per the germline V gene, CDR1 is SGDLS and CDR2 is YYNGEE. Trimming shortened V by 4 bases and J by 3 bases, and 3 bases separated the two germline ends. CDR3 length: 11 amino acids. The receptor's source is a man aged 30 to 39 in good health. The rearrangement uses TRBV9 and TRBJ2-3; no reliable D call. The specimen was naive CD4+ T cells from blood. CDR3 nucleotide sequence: TGTGCCAGCAGCCATACAGATACGCAGTATTTT. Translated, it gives CASSHTDTQYF.